This TCR beta chain was found in a study of a mutant IDH1 vaccine in newly diagnosed glioma. Study overall: Among treated patients, 62.5% were male and about 40% female, and mean age was around 40 years. Before enrollment, the patients had been treated with radiotherapy alone, temozolomide alone, or both together. Most of them had received both.

Comments on this clone: As yet, its antigen is unknown. The germline gene is not matched at one end of the junction; a read error may be the cause.

Time point noted: week 35, safety follow-up. Doses consisted of 300 ug of mutant IDH1 20-mer peptide each, paired with topical imiquimod. The CDR3 spans 16 residues. The V gene's germline CDR1 is LNHDA and CDR2 SQIVND (reference sequence). Assay used: immunoSEQ multiplex PCR; TCRdb lists only in-frame clones, some missing. This table holds roughly 38,000 clones, approximately 90% found once. Source: PBMCs, taken from a glioma patient whose treatment included an IDH1 peptide vaccine. This TCR derives from a middle-aged man with glioma. V is TRBV19 and J is TRBJ1-3; a possible D gene is TRBD1 (5 bases). The CDR3, as DNA: TGTGCCAGTAGTATGGCCGGCGGGGCAGCCGGAAACACCGTATATTTT. It is translated as CASSMAGGAAGNTVYF.